This T cell receptor (beta chain) was identified in a study of control samples from healthy donors and cancer patients. TCRdb's copy holds only in-frame clones and misses some; the assay was immunoSEQ multiplex PCR. The data hold under 150,000 clones, with approximately 90% observed a single time. The V end lost 4 bases, the J end lost 10 bases, and 20 bases lay between the germline ends. CDR1 is LGHDT, CDR2 YNNKEL, per germline (reference sequence). The CDR3 contains 15 residues. Input material: blood. The receptor was isolated from a woman between 65 and 79 years old in good health. J is TRBJ2-1 and V is TRBV3-1 (or the pseudogene TRBV3-2), with D possibly being TRBD2 (7 bases). In DNA, the CDR3 is TGTGCCAGCAGCCGGGGGGGCAGGGCGGTGGAGGAGCAGTTCTTC. This translates into CASSRGGRAVEEQFF.